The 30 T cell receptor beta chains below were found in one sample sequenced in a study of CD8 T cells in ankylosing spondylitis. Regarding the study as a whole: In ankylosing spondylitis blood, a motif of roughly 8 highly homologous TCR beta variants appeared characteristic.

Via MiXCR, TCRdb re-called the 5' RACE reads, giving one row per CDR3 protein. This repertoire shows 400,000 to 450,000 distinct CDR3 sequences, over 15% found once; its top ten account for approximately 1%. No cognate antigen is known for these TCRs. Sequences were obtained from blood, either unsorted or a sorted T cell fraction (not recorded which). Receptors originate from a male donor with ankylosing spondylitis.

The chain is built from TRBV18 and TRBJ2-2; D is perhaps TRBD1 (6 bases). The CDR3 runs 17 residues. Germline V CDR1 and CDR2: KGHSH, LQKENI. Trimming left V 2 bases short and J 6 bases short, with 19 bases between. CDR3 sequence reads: CASSPGGSAGSAGELFF. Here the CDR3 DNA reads TGTGCCAGCTCACCAGGGGGCTCGGCAGGGTCGGCCGGGGAGCTGTTTTTT. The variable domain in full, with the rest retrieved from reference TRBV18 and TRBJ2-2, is NAGVMQNPRHLVRRRGQEARLRCSPMKGHSHVYWYRQLPEEGLKFMVYLQKENIIDESGMPKERFSAEFPKEGPSILRIQQVVRGDSAAYFCASSPGGSAGSAGELFFGEGSRLTVL.

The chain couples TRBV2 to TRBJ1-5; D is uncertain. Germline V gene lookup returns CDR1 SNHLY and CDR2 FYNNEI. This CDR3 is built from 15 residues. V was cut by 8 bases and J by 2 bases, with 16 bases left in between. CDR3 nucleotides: TGTGCCAGCGGTCTAGACACCCGGGGCAATCAGCCCCAGCATTTT. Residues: CASGLDTRGNQPQHF. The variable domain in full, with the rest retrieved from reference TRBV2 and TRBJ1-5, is EPEVTQTPSHQVTQMGQEVILRCVPISNHLYFYWYRQILGQKVEFLVSFYNNEISEKSEIFDDQFSVERPDGSNFTLKIRSTKLEDSAMYFCASGLDTRGNQPQHFGDGTRLSIL.

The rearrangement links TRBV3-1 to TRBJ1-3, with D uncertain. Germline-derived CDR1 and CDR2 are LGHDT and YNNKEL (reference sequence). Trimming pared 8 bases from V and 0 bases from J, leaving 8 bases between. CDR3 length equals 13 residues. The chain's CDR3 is CASCPSSGNTIYF. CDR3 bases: TGTGCCAGCTGTCCAAGCTCTGGAAACACCATATATTTT.

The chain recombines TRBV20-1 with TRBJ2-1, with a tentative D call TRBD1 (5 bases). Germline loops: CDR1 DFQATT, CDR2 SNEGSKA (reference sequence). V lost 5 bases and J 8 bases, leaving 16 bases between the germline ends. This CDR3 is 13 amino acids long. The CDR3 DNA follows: TGCAGTGCTCCACTCTACAGGTCCCATGAGCAGTTCTTC. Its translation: CSAPLYRSHEQFF.

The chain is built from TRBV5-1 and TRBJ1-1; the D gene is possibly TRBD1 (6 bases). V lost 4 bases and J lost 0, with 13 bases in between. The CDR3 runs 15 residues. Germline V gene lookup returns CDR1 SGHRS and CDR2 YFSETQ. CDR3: CASSQQGTMNTEAFF. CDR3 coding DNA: TGCGCCAGCAGCCAGCAGGGGACTATGAACACTGAAGCTTTCTTT.

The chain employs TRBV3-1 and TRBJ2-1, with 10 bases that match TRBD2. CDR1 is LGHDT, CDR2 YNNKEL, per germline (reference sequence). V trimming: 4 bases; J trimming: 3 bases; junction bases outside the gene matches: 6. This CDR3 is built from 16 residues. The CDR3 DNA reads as TGTGCCAGCAGCCCTTCTAGCGGGAGCCGCTACAATGAGCAGTTCTTC. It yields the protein CASSPSSGSRYNEQFF.

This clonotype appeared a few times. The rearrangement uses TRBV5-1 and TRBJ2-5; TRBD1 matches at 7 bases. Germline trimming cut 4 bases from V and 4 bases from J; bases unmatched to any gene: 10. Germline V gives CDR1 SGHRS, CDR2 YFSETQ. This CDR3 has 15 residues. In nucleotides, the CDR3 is TGCGCCAGCAGCACCCGACGGGACAGTCGAGAGACCCAGTACTTC. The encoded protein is CASSTRRDSRETQYF.

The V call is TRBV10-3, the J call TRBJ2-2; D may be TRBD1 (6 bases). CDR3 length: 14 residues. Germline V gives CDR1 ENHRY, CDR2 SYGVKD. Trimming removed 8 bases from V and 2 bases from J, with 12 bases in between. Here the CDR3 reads CAIRQDFNTGELFF. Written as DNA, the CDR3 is TGTGCCATCCGACAGGATTTCAACACCGGGGAGCTGTTTTTT.

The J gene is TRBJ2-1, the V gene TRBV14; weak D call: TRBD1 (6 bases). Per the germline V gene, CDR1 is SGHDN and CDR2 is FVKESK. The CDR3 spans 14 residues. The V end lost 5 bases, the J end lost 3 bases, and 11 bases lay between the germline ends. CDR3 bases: TGTGCCAGCAGCACTGGACAGCTCTACAATGAGCAGTTCTTC. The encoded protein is CASSTGQLYNEQFF. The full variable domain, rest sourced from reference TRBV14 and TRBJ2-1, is EAGVTQFPSHSVIEKGQTVTLRCDPISGHDNLYWYRRVMGKEIKFLLHFVKESKQDESGMPNNRFLAERTGGTYSTLKVQPAELEDSGVYFCASSTGQLYNEQFFGPGTRLTVL.

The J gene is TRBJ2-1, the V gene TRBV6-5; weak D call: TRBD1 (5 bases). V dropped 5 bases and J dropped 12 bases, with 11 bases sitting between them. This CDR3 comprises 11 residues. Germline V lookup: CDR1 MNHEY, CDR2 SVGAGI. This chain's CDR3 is CASSNGQLQFF. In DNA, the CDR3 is TGTGCCAGCAGTAACGGACAACTGCAGTTCTTC.

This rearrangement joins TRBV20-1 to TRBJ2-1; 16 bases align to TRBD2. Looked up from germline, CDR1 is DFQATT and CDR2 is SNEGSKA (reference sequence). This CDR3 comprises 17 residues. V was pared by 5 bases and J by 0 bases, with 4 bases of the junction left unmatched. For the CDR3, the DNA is TGCAGTGCTCCGGGACTAGCGGGAGGGAGCTCCTACAATGAGCAGTTCTTC. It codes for CSAPGLAGGSSYNEQFF.

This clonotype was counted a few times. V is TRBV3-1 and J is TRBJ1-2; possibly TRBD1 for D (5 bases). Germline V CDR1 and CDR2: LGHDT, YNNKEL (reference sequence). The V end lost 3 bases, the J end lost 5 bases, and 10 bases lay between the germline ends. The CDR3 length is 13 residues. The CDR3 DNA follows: TGTGCCAGCAGCCAGGGGACGGTATATGGCTACACCTTC. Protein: CASSQGTVYGYTF.

The CDR3 DNA reads as TGTGCCAGCAGTGAGGACGGCATTAGCAATCAGCCCCAGCATTTT. Its protein is CASSEDGISNQPQHF. This chain joins TRBV6-1 and TRBJ1-5, with D unclear. This CDR3 spans 15 amino acids. Germline V gene data show CDR1 as MNHNS and CDR2 as SASEGT. With 3 bases removed from V and 0 bases from J, the gap between germline ends came to 9 bases.

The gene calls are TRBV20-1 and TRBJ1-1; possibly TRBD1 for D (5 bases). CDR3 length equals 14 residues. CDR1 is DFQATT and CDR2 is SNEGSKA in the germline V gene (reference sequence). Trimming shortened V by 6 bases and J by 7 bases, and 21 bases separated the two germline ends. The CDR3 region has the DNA TGCAGTGCAAGCCCAACGGGACCGAGCCTTGAAGCTTTCTTT. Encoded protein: CSASPTGPSLEAFF.

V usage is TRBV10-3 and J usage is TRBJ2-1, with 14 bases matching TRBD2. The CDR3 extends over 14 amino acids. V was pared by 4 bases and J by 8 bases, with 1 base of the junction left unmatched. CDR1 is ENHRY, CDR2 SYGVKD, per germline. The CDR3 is CAISGLAGGDEQFF. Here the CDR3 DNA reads TGTGCCATCAGTGGACTAGCGGGAGGGGATGAGCAGTTCTTC.

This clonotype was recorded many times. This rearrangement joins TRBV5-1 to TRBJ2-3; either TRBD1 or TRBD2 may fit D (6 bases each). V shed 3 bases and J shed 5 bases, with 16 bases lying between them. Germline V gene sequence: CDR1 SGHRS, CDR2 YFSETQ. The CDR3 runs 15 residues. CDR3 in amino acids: CASSSEGGPIDTQYF. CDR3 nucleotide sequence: TGCGCCAGCAGCTCGGAAGGGGGGCCAATAGATACGCAGTATTTT.

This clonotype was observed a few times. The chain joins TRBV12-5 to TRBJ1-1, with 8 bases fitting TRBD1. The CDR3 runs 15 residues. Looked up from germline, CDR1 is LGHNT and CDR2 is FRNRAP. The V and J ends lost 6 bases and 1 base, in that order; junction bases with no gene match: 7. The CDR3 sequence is CASGRQTGANTEAFF. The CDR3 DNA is TGTGCTAGTGGCCGACAGACAGGGGCGAACACTGAAGCTTTCTTT.

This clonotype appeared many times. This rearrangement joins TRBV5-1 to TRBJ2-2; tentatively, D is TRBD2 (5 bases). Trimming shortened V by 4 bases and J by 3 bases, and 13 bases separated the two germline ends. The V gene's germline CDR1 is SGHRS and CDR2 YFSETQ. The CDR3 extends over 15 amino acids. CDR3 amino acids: CASSAAGVDTGELFF. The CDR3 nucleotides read TGCGCCAGCAGCGCTGCCGGGGTTGACACCGGGGAGCTGTTTTTT.

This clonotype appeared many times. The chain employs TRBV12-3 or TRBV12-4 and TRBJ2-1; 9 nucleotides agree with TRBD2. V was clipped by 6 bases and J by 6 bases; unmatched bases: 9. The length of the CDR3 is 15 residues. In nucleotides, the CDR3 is TGTGCCAGCAGCCATGCCTGGACTAGCGTCAATGAGCAGTTCTTC. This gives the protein CASSHAWTSVNEQFF.

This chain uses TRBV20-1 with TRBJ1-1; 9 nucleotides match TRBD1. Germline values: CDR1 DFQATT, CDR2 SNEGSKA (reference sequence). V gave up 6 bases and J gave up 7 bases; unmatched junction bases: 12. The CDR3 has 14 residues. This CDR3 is CSAITTGTGNEAFF. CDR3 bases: TGCAGTGCCATCACTACCGGGACAGGGAATGAAGCTTTCTTT.

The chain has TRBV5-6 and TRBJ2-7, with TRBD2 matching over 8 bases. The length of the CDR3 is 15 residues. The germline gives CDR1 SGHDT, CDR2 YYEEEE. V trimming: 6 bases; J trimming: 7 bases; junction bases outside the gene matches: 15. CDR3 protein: CASTSGVGRAGEQYF. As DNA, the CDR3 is TGTGCCAGCACCTCCGGGGTCGGGAGGGCCGGGGAGCAGTACTTC.

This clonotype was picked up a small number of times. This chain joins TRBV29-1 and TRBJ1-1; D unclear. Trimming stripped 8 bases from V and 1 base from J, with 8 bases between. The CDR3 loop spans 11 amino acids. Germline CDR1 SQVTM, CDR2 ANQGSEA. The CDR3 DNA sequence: TGCAGCATACAGCCGAACACTGAAGCTTTCTTT. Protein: CSIQPNTEAFF.

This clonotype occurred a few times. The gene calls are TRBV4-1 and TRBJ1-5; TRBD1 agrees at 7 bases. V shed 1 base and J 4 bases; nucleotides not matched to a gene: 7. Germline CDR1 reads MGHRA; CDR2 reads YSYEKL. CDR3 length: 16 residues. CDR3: CASSQVPGGKNQPQHF. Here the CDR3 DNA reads TGCGCCAGCAGCCAAGTCCCAGGGGGAAAAAATCAGCCCCAGCATTTT.

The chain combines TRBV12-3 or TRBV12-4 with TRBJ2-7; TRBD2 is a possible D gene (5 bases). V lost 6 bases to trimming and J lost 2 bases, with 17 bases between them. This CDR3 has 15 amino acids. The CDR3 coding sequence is TGTGCCAGCAGCCTCGGACTTTATACCACCTACGAGCAGTACTTC. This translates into CASSLGLYTTYEQYF.

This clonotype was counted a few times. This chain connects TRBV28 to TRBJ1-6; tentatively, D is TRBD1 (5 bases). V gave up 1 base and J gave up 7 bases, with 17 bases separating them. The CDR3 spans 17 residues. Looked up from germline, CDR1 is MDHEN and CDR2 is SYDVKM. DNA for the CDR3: TGTGCCAGCAGTTTATCGGGGCCGCGGGAGCTGAATTCACCCCTCCACTTT. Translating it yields CASSLSGPRELNSPLHF.

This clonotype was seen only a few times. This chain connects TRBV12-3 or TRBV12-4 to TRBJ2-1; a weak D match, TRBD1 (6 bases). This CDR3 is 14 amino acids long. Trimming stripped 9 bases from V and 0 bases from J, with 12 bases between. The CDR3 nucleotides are TGTGCCAGTAGACAGGCGGGCTCCTACAATGAGCAGTTCTTC. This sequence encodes CASRQAGSYNEQFF.

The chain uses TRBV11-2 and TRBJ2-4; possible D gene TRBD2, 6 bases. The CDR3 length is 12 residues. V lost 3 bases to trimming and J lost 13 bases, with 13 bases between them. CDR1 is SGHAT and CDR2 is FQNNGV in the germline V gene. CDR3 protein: CASSFPNRGQYF. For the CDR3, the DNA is TGTGCCAGCAGCTTTCCGAATCGGGGGCAGTACTTC.

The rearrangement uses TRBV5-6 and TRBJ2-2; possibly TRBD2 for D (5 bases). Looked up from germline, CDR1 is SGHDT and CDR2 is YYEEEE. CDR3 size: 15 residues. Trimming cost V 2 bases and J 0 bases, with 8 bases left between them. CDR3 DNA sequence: TGTGCCAGCAGCTTTCTTAGCGCGAACACCGGGGAGCTGTTTTTT. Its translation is CASSFLSANTGELFF. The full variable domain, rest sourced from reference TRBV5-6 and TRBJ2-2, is DAGVTQSPTHLIKTRGQQVTLRCSPKSGHDTVSWYQQALGQGPQFIFQYYEEEERQRGNFPDRFSGHQFPNYSSELNVNALLLGDSALYLCASSFLSANTGELFFGEGSRLTVL.

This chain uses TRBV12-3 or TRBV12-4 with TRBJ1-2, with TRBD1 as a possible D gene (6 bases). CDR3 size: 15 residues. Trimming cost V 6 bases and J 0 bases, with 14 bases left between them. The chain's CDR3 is CASSQKTGPNYGYTF. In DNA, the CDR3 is TGTGCCAGCAGCCAGAAGACAGGACCTAACTATGGCTACACCTTC.

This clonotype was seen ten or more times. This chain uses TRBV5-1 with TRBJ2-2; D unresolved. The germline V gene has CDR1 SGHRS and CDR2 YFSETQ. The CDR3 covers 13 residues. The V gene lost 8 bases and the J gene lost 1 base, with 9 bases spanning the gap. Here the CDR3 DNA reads TGCGCCAGTTGGTCGGGGAACACCGGGGAGCTGTTTTTT. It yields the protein CASWSGNTGELFF.